These T cell receptor beta chains were read from a single sample in a study of control samples from healthy donors and cancer patients. This table comes from immunoSEQ multiplex PCR, and its TCRdb copy is limited to in-frame clones, with some not included. The sample contains 170,000 or so clones, about 91% of which appear only once. The source material was blood. These receptors all stem from a woman aged 40 to 50 in good health. Each CDR3 is given with its conserved first and last residue. D genes are given only for firm matches. Clone size is given for some rows only: seen once, a few or many times, or a class if the clone is expanded.

abundance,v_gene,d_gene,j_gene,CDR3aa,CDR3nt
NA,TRBV11-2,NA,TRBJ2-4,CASGEAKNIQYF,TGTGCCAGCGGGGAAGCCAAAAACATTCAGTACTTC
NA,TRBV27,NA,TRBJ2-7,CASSLPRGSYEQYF,TGTGCCAGCAGTCTCCCGAGGGGTAGCTACGAGCAGTACTTC
NA,TRBV4-1,NA,TRBJ2-7,CASSQHQLTYEQYF,TGCGCCAGCAGCCAACATCAGCTTACCTACGAGCAGTACTTC
NA,TRBV6-5,NA,TRBJ1-1,CASGEAGGTEAFF,TGTGCCAGCGGGGAGGCGGGCGGCACTGAAGCTTTCTTT
NA,TRBV4-1,NA,TRBJ1-2,CASSQEREGGYTF,TGCGCCAGCAGCCAAGAACGCGAAGGGGGCTACACCTTC
NA,TRBV11-3,NA,TRBJ2-1,CASSLPGRTGINEQFF,TGTGCCAGCAGCCTCCCCGGGAGGACAGGGATCAATGAGCAGTTCTTC
NA,TRBV10-3,TRBD2,TRBJ2-1,CATARTSGDSSYNEQFF,TGTGCCACCGCACGGACTAGCGGGGATAGCTCCTACAATGAGCAGTTCTTC
NA,TRBV4-2,TRBD1,TRBJ2-7,CASSKGDSSSYEQYF,TGTGCCAGCAGCAAGGGGGACAGCAGCTCCTACGAGCAGTACTTC
NA,TRBV27,TRBD1,TRBJ1-5,CASSPRQGTNQPQHF,TGTGCCAGCAGTCCCCGACAGGGGACAAATCAGCCCCAGCATTTT
NA,TRBV19,NA,TRBJ1-5,CASSQESNQPQHF,TGTGCCAGTAGCCAGGAAAGCAATCAGCCCCAGCATTTT
NA,TRBV15,NA,TRBJ1-2,CATSLLGEGYGYTF,TGTGCCACCAGCCTCCTCGGGGAAGGCTATGGCTACACCTTC
NA,TRBV2,NA,TRBJ1-6,CASSFMKDSPLHF,TGTGCCAGCAGTTTCATGAAGGATTCACCCCTCCACTTT
NA,TRBV19,NA,TRBJ2-3,CASNTGRTDTQYF,TGTGCCAGTAACACAGGGCGTACAGATACGCAGTATTTT
NA,TRBV3-1/TRBV3-2,NA,TRBJ2-1,CASSQDWRGSEFF,TGTGCCAGCAGCCAAGATTGGAGGGGAAGTGAGTTCTTC
NA,TRBV2,NA,TRBJ1-6,CASSVQGGNSPLHF,TGTGCCAGCAGTGTGCAGGGAGGCAATTCACCCCTCCACTTT
NA,TRBV6-5,NA,TRBJ2-5,CASSYYAGSQETQYF,TGTGCCAGCAGTTACTACGCGGGGAGTCAAGAGACCCAGTACTTC
NA,TRBV7-6,NA,TRBJ2-7,CASSLGMTSASIYF,TGTGCCAGCAGCTTAGGTATGACCTCAGCATCCATCTACTTC
few,TRBV4-1,NA,TRBJ1-5,CASSQDLGDSNQPQHF,TGCGCCAGCAGCCAAGATTTAGGGGATAGCAATCAGCCCCAGCATTTT
NA,TRBV10-2,NA,TRBJ1-1,CASRERAANTEAFF,TGCGCCAGCCGGGAGAGGGCCGCAAACACTGAAGCTTTCTTT
NA,TRBV10-2,NA,TRBJ2-3,CASSETGTGADTQYF,TGCGCCAGCAGTGAGACCGGGACGGGGGCAGATACGCAGTATTTT
NA,TRBV5-6,NA,TRBJ2-1,CASSSRQAYNEQFF,TGTGCCAGCAGCTCGCGACAGGCCTACAATGAGCAGTTCTTC
few,TRBV13,TRBD2,TRBJ2-1,CASSPTSRSYNEQFF,TGTGCCAGCAGTCCGACTAGCCGTTCCTACAATGAGCAGTTCTTC
NA,TRBV7-9,NA,TRBJ1-2,CASSMNLDGYTF,TGTGCCAGCAGCATGAATCTTGACGGCTACACCTTC
NA,TRBV19,TRBD2,TRBJ2-7,CASSEGTGGSYEQYF,TGTGCCAGTAGTGAAGGGACCGGGGGGTCCTACGAGCAGTACTTC
NA,TRBV11-2,NA,TRBJ1-4,CASSLGGAGEKLFF,TGTGCCAGCAGCTTAGGAGGGGCAGGGGAAAAACTGTTTTTT
NA,TRBV6-5,NA,TRBJ2-3,CASSYSRAGTDTQYF,TGTGCCAGCAGTTACTCGAGGGCGGGAACAGATACGCAGTATTTT
NA,TRBV6-5,TRBD1,TRBJ1-5,CASSHGQANQPQHF,TGTGCCAGCAGCCATGGACAGGCTAATCAGCCCCAGCATTTT
NA,TRBV19,NA,TRBJ1-1,CASSAYSRGDTEAFF,TGTGCCAGTAGTGCCTACAGCCGAGGGGACACTGAAGCTTTCTTT
NA,TRBV2,TRBD2,TRBJ2-2,CASTPFGGYTGELFF,TGTGCCAGCACCCCTTTCGGGGGGTACACCGGGGAGCTGTTTTTT
NA,TRBV18,NA,TRBJ1-1,CASSPQPNTEAFF,TGTGCCAGCTCACCGCAACCGAACACTGAAGCTTTCTTT
NA,TRBV5-1,NA,TRBJ2-7,CASSLTGSPYEQYF,TGCGCCAGCAGCTTGACAGGTTCCCCCTACGAGCAGTACTTC
once,TRBV3-1/TRBV3-2,TRBD2,TRBJ2-1,CASSQAGGSMNEQFF,TGTGCCAGCAGCCAAGCGGGGGGGTCGATGAATGAGCAGTTCTTC
once,TRBV5-6,NA,TRBJ2-1,CASSLGPPEQFF,TGTGCCAGCAGCTTGGGCCCACCGGAGCAGTTCTTC
few,TRBV2,NA,TRBJ1-2,CASSVAEEVGYTF,TGTGCCAGCAGTGTAGCCGAGGAGGTTGGCTACACCTTC
NA,TRBV6-6,NA,TRBJ1-5,CASSYSRGGQPQHF,TGTGCCAGCAGTTACTCGAGGGGGGGGCAGCCCCAGCATTTT
NA,TRBV4-1,TRBD1,TRBJ1-6,CASSPRNRDRNSPLHF,TGCGCCAGCAGCCCGCGAAACCGGGACAGAAATTCACCCCTCCACTTT
NA,TRBV5-1,TRBD1,TRBJ1-4,CASSRDRDNEKLFF,TGCGCCAGCAGCCGGGACAGGGATAATGAAAAACTGTTTTTT
NA,TRBV25-1,NA,TRBJ2-3,CASSVTGTDTQYF,TGTGCCAGCAGTGTTACCGGTACGGATACGCAGTATTTT
once,TRBV6-2/TRBV6-3,TRBD2,TRBJ2-5,CASSLHKTSGRYQETQYF,TGTGCCAGCAGCCTCCACAAGACTAGCGGGCGGTACCAAGAGACCCAGTACTTC
NA,TRBV11-2,NA,TRBJ1-2,CASSLGPENYGYTF,TGTGCCAGCAGCTTGGGACCCGAGAACTATGGCTACACCTTC
NA,TRBV2,NA,TRBJ1-1,CASSEGTEAFF,TGTGCCAGCAGTGAAGGGACTGAAGCTTTCTTT
NA,TRBV5-1,TRBD2,TRBJ2-1,CASSLGAGVSYNEQFF,TGCGCCAGCAGCTTGGGGGCGGGGGTCTCCTACAATGAGCAGTTCTTC
NA,TRBV11-2,TRBD2,TRBJ2-5,CASSLAQRGGPRETQYF,TGTGCCAGCAGCTTAGCCCAGCGGGGGGGCCCCCGAGAGACCCAGTACTTC
NA,TRBV7-8,NA,TRBJ2-2,CASSLERREFIGELFF,TGTGCCAGCAGCTTAGAGCGCAGGGAGTTTATCGGGGAGCTGTTTTTT
few,TRBV15,TRBD1,TRBJ1-1,CATSRRGRTEAFF,TGTGCCACCAGCCGCAGGGGGCGAACTGAAGCTTTCTTT
NA,TRBV19,TRBD2,TRBJ2-5,CASSPTSGAQETQYF,TGTGCCAGTAGTCCGACTAGCGGGGCACAAGAGACCCAGTACTTC
few,TRBV4-2,NA,TRBJ1-1,CASSQGQLNTEAFF,TGTGCCAGCAGCCAAGGACAGCTGAACACTGAAGCTTTCTTT
NA,TRBV4-1,NA,TRBJ2-7,CASSQNRDEQYF,TGCGCCAGCAGCCAGAACAGGGACGAGCAGTACTTC
NA,TRBV7-8,TRBD1,TRBJ1-5,CASSSMGPRGRADQPQHF,TGTGCCAGCAGCTCCATGGGCCCAAGGGGGCGAGCGGATCAGCCCCAGCATTTT
NA,TRBV5-1,NA,TRBJ1-5,CPRSLGGGTQPQHF,TGCCCCCGCAGCTTAGGGGGGGGGACTCAGCCCCAGCATTTT
NA,TRBV5-6,NA,TRBJ1-2,CASSWGAGYGYTF,TGTGCCAGCAGCTGGGGGGCCGGCTATGGCTACACCTTC
NA,TRBV2,TRBD2,TRBJ2-5,CASSGTSLRKTQYF,TGTGCCAGCAGTGGGACTAGCCTTCGGAAGACCCAGTACTTC